The 10 T cell receptor beta chains presented below share a single source sample, sequenced in a study of blood T cell repertoires in COVID-19. Sequencing was performed with immunoSEQ multiplex PCR; in TCRdb, only in-frame clones are kept and a portion is missing. There are around 250,000 clones in the sample; approximately 81% occur only once, and 5% to 7.5% lies in the top ten. The sample comprised PBMCs or T cells enriched from blood (not recorded which). The origin of the receptors is a woman aged 50 to 60 who had been exposed to COVID-19.

The J gene is TRBJ1-2, the V gene TRBV29-1, with D possibly TRBD1 on 6 matching bases. The V end was cut by 5 bases, the J end by 4 bases, with 11 bases between. The CDR3 has 12 residues. The germline CDR1 and CDR2 sequences are SQVTM and ANQGSEA. The CDR3 DNA sequence: TGCAGCGTTCACAGGGCCCCCTATGGCTACACCTTC. Translation: CSVHRAPYGYTF.

The chain carries TRBV5-1 and TRBJ1-3; D call uncertain. CDR1 SGHRS and CDR2 YFSETQ come from the germline V gene. Trimming removed 4 bases from V and 0 bases from J, with 14 bases in between. This CDR3 has 16 amino acids. The CDR3 spells CASSREASSSGNTIYF. The CDR3 bases are TGCGCCAGCAGCCGCGAGGCTTCGAGCTCTGGAAACACCATATATTTT.

The V and J genes are TRBV6-4 and TRBJ2-3; 10 bases fit TRBD2. Germline CDR1 and CDR2: MRHNA and SNTAGT. The CDR3 is 14 amino acids. V lost 3 bases, J lost 5 bases, and 2 bases stayed unmatched. CDR3: CASSELAGGDTQYF. The CDR3, as DNA: TGTGCCAGCAGTGAGTTAGCGGGGGGAGATACGCAGTATTTT.

The CDR3 DNA is TGTGCCAGCAGCCAAGGGGTAACTGGGGCCAACGTCCTGACTTTC. The encoded protein is CASSQGVTGANVLTF. The chain is built from TRBV11-1 and TRBJ2-6; tentatively, D is TRBD1 (5 bases). Germline assignment: CDR1 SGHAT and CDR2 FQDESV (reference sequence). There are 15 residues in the CDR3. Trimming left V 5 bases short and J 2 bases short, with 10 bases between.

This clone was detected only once. Here the CDR3 reads CASSPGQPMTQFF. The CDR3 nucleotides are TGTGCCAGCAGTCCGGGACAACCAATGACGCAGTTCTTC. The rearrangement joins TRBV12-3 or TRBV12-4 to TRBJ2-1; D might be TRBD1 (6 bases). The ends were cut back, 5 bases at V and 12 bases at J, with 17 bases in the middle. CDR3 length: 13 residues.

The rearrangement uses TRBV29-1 and TRBJ1-2, with a tentative D call TRBD1 (5 bases). Trimming left V 4 bases short and J 4 bases short, with 7 bases between. Germline loops: CDR1 SQVTM, CDR2 ANQGSEA. The CDR3 runs 11 residues. CDR3 DNA: TGCAGCGTTGGGGACTTCTATGGCTACACCTTC. This gives the protein CSVGDFYGYTF.

This sequence joins TRBV15 and TRBJ1-4; D may be TRBD1 (5 bases). This CDR3 has 24 amino acids. From germline, CDR1 is LNHNV and CDR2 YYDKDF (reference sequence). Trimming removed 2 bases from V and 2 bases from J, with 36 bases in between. CDR3 sequence: CATSRHLDPLTDTRGYGTNEKLFF. For the CDR3, the DNA is TGTGCCACCAGCAGACATTTGGATCCCTTAACGGACACAAGGGGATACGGTACTAATGAAAAACTGTTTTTT.

The chain combines TRBV28 with TRBJ1-3, with no clear D. The germline gives CDR1 MDHEN, CDR2 SYDVKM. V lost 3 bases and J 1 base, leaving 7 bases between the germline ends. The CDR3 loop spans 14 amino acids. CDR3 DNA sequence: TGTGCCAGCAGTTTCGACATTTCTGGAAACACCATATATTTT. As protein: CASSFDISGNTIYF.

The chain uses TRBV6-5 and TRBJ2-3, with D unclear. CDR3 length: 14 amino acids. Between the trimmed V and J ends, which lost 6 bases and 2 bases, there was a span of 12 bases. Germline V gene sequence: CDR1 MNHEY, CDR2 SVGAGI. DNA for the CDR3: TGTGCCAGCAGATCGACTCATCTCACAGATACGCAGTATTTT. This codes for CASRSTHLTDTQYF.

The rearrangement links TRBV6-5 to TRBJ2-3; 10 positions match TRBD1. CDR3 length: 15 residues. The germline V gene encodes CDR1 MNHEY and CDR2 SVGAGI. The V segment lost 5 bases and the J segment 3 bases; nucleotides outside the gene matches: 5. Here the CDR3 reads CASSRRQGATDTQYF. CDR3 bases: TGTGCCAGCAGTCGTCGACAGGGGGCTACAGATACGCAGTATTTT.